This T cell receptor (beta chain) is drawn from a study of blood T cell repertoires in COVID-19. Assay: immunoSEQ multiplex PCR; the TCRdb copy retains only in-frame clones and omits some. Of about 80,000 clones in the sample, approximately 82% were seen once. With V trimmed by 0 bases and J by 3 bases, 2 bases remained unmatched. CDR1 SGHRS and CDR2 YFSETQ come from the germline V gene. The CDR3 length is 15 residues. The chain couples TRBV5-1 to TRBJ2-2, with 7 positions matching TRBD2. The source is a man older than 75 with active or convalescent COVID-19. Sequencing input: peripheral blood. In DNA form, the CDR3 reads TGCGCCAGCAGCTTGGGGCGGGAGCACACCGGGGAGCTGTTTTTT. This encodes CASSLGREHTGELFF.